The TCR beta chain described here comes from a study of blood T cells in healthy people across ages. This clonotype has only a few counts. A second PCR, run for about 7 to 11 cycles, used a sample-barcoded 5' primer plus a J-beta primer mix. TCRdb reprocessed the 5' RACE reads with MiXCR, giving one entry per CDR3 protein. This table holds 1,100,000 or so distinct CDR3 sequences, around 45% found once. The receptor was isolated from a woman aged 55-69 years in good health. Sequenced input: blood.

CDR3 in DNA: TGTGCCAGCATCCCTTCGTGGGGATCTGGGGCCAACGTCCTGACTTTC. The encoded protein is CASIPSWGSGANVLTF. The rearrangement uses TRBV12-3 or TRBV12-4 and TRBJ2-6; unclear D gene. Deletions cut 7 bases from V and 1 base from J, with 14 bases between. CDR3 length: 16 amino acids.